The rows below give T cell receptor beta chains drawn from one sample of a study of cytomegalovirus exposure and HLA in healthy donors. TCRdb keeps only in-frame clones here, not all; method: immunoSEQ multiplex PCR. This table has about 110,000 clones, roughly 70% appearing once. The sample was PBMCs. These receptors all come from a male donor in good health and CMV-seropositive. Both conserved end residues are trimmed from each CDR3.

j_gene | v_gene | CDR3aa
TRBJ1-1 | TRBV7-2 | ASSLYQGEAF
TRBJ2-1 | TRBV18 | ASSRGDRVDNEQF
TRBJ1-1 | TRBV6-6 | ASSLGVRGTEAF
TRBJ1-1 | TRBV7-2 | ASRVTGNTEAF
TRBJ2-7 | TRBV4-3 | ASSQGSTGVDEQY
TRBJ1-5 | TRBV4-1 | ASSQALGQRGSQPQH
TRBJ2-7 | TRBV2 | ASKIQSYEQY
TRBJ1-2 | TRBV2 | ASRLTGERGYGYT
TRBJ1-3 | TRBV4-2 | ASSHKPGQGPADTIY
TRBJ2-1 | TRBV5-6 | ASSVGLPPEQF
TRBJ1-2 | TRBV19 | ASSPGQGGYGYT
TRBJ1-1 | TRBV5-1 | ASSLAPMNTEAF
TRBJ2-4 | TRBV5-4 | ASSLGPEGAKNIQY
TRBJ2-7 | TRBV28 | ASSTTGTGTYEQY
TRBJ2-5 | TRBV5-6 | ASSTRGLAGGQTQY
TRBJ1-5 | TRBV6-1 | ASSEWGVDQPQH
TRBJ2-7 | TRBV9 | ASSVVPGGPSEQY
TRBJ2-1 | TRBV27 | ASSLTGNEQF
TRBJ2-7 | TRBV27 | ASSELAGSLSEQY
TRBJ2-1 | TRBV6-5 | ASSYARGRRNEQF
TRBJ2-1 | TRBV19 | ASTRTSGSSYNEQF
TRBJ1-2 | TRBV7-2 | ASSLASGKPGYT
TRBJ1-2 | TRBV18 | ASSRTPGGGYT
TRBJ1-6 | TRBV5-6 | ASSPYNSPLH
TRBJ2-1 | TRBV6-6 | ASSSPGTGNNEQF
TRBJ2-2 | TRBV19 | ASSKGQTNTGELF
TRBJ1-1 | TRBV4-2 | ASSQGGLMNTEAF
TRBJ1-6 | TRBV11-2 | ASSFTSSYNSPLH
TRBJ1-3 | TRBV6-5 | ASGRAGAVNTIY
TRBJ1-4 | TRBV4-3 | ASSSQGSGNEKLF
TRBJ2-1 | TRBV9 | ASSVAPTGGSSYNEQF
TRBJ1-1 | TRBV7-9 | ASSATGLPNTEAF
TRBJ1-5 | TRBV7-9 | ASSYADRGLGNQPQH
TRBJ2-6 | TRBV5-6 | ASSFGPDRGSGANVLT
TRBJ2-7 | TRBV7-8 | ASSPGLAESSYEQY
TRBJ1-1 | TRBV5-1 | ASSQGPGQGAEAF
TRBJ2-1 | TRBV7-3 | ASSLRLATGYNEQF